A single sample is the source of the 3 T cell receptor beta chains below, sequenced in a study of T cell changes during pregnancy in multiple sclerosis. Assay used: immunoSEQ multiplex PCR; TCRdb lists only in-frame clones, some missing. The table shows about 40,000 clones, with around 90% occurring only once. This specimen consisted of CD4+ T cells from peripheral blood mononuclear cells, obtained before pregnancy. The origin of the receptors is a female donor with multiple sclerosis, enrolled in a pregnancy study.

The CDR3 DNA reads TGTGCCAGCAGTGCCGGGGGAGGATCGACTGAAGCTTTCTTT. Translation: CASSAGGGSTEAFF. This chain connects TRBV25-1 to TRBJ1-1, with D perhaps TRBD1 (5 bases). Trimming stripped 4 bases from V and 5 bases from J, with 14 bases between. The CDR3 is 14 amino acids. The V gene's germline CDR1 is MGHDK and CDR2 SYGVNS. Complete variable domain (other parts from reference TRBV25-1 and TRBJ1-1): EADIYQTPRYLVIGTGKKITLECSQTMGHDKMYWYQQDPGMELHLIHYSYGVNSTEKGDLSSESTVSRIRTEHFPLTLESARPSHTSQYLCASSAGGGSTEAFFGQGTRLTVV.

The chain joins TRBV19 to TRBJ1-4; 7 bases map to TRBD1. The V gene end was trimmed by 7 bases and the J gene end by 7 bases; junction bases not matched to a gene: 6. This CDR3 contains 13 residues. CDR1 is LNHDA and CDR2 is SQIVND in the germline V gene (reference sequence). The CDR3 nucleotides read TGTGCCAGTATCGGGACAGATGGTGAAAAACTGTTTTTT. Translating it yields CASIGTDGEKLFF. Looking up the rest from reference TRBV19 and TRBJ1-4 gives the full variable domain: DGGITQSPKYLFRKEGQNVTLSCEQNLNHDAMYWYRQDPGQGLRLIYYSQIVNDFQKGDIAEGYSVSREKKESFPLTVTSAQKNPTAFYLCASIGTDGEKLFFGSGTQLSVL.

The chain has TRBV30 and TRBJ2-2; D not resolved. V was shortened by 3 bases and J by 6 bases, with 14 bases between the two germline ends. The CDR3 runs to 14 residues. CDR1 and CDR2 from the germline V gene are GTSNPN and SVGIG (reference sequence). CDR3 sequence reads: CAWRKNPMAGELFF. CDR3 coding DNA: TGTGCCTGGAGGAAAAACCCTATGGCCGGGGAGCTGTTTTTT. Variable domain in full (rest from reference TRBV30 and TRBJ2-2): SQTIHQWPATLVQPVGSPLSLECTVEGTSNPNLYWYRQAAGRGLQLLFYSVGIGQISSEVPQNLSASRPQDRQFILSSKKLLLSDSGFYLCAWRKNPMAGELFFGEGSRLTVL.